This paragraph covers one T cell receptor beta chain sequence. Its target is unknown. Trimming at V came to 1 base and at J to 8 bases, leaving 12 bases not matched to a gene. Germline V CDR1 and CDR2: LNHDA, SQIVND (reference sequence). The CDR3 contains 17 residues. Sequencing used immunoSEQ multiplex PCR; TCRdb keeps in-frame clones, though not all of them. Altogether over 150,000 clones are present, 93% being singletons, with the ten largest covering roughly 1%. These data come from a study of T cell responses to AZD1222 COVID-19 vaccine. Study-wide results and limits: Clonal diversity was possibly underestimated, and the donors were mostly white British, with more females. Just a handful of AZD1222 recipients tested seropositive at baseline.

This chain connects TRBV19 to TRBJ1-4; 8 nucleotides agree with TRBD1. The sequence was obtained from an adult who received the AZD1222 COVID-19 vaccine. Sequenced material: peripheral blood, taken 28 days after the second AZD1222 dose. The DNA for the CDR3 is TGTGCCAGTAGTATAGCTCCCCTGCAGGGGGCAAGGGAAAAACTGTTTTTT. This codes for CASSIAPLQGAREKLFF.